The present T cell receptor (beta chain) was sequenced within a study of CD8+ T cells in alopecia areata. Of note for this clone: Its antigen is unidentified.

Findings and limits, study-wide: Lesional scalp, notably in alopecia totalis/universalis, had clonality above that of normal scalp.

Extracted from the samples, RNA was reverse transcribed into cDNA to serve as the sequencing template. Measured with immunoSEQ multiplex PCR; TCRdb has only the in-frame clones, and not every one. The sample carries a few hundred thousand clones, roughly two fifths recorded once. Germline lookup yields CDR1 SGHVS and CDR2 FQNEAQ. Trimming took off 0 bases at V and 5 bases at J, with 2 bases between the two ends. This CDR3 comprises 12 residues. Treatment denoted: oral pan-JAK inhibitor, 5-10 mg twice daily. Peripheral blood and lesional scalp punch biopsies came from alopecia areata patients. From PBMCs, CD4+ and CD8+ T cells were sorted.

This material consisted of CD4+ T cells sorted from blood, taken at roughly week 30, from a patient treated with tofacitinib. This clonotype was sampled from a human donor with alopecia areata. The chain has TRBV7-8 and TRBJ2-1; no clear D. DNA of the CDR3: TGTGCCAGCAGCTTAGCGAACAATGAGCAGTTCTTC. Translated, it gives CASSLANNEQFF.